The 27 T cell receptor beta chains below come from one sample, sequenced in a study of blood T cell repertoires in COVID-19. Using immunoSEQ multiplex PCR, the repertoire was profiled, and TCRdb retains in-frame clones only, with some absent. The sample has more than 400,000 clones; 80% to 90% are singletons. Material for sequencing was peripheral blood. The receptors stem from a human donor in a cohort sampled during active COVID-19.

As DNA, the CDR3 is TGTGCCACCCCCGAGAAAGAAGGGGCGGCCGGCTACACCTTC. Translation: CATPEKEGAAGYTF. This chain joins TRBV24-1 and TRBJ1-2; a possible D gene is TRBD1 (5 bases). Trimming stripped 9 bases from V and 8 bases from J, with 21 bases between. Germline V gene sequence: CDR1 KGHDR, CDR2 SFDVKD. The CDR3 is made up of 14 amino acids.

This clone occurred once. The chain recombines TRBV5-4 with TRBJ2-2; tentative D call: TRBD2 (5 bases). The CDR3 runs 14 residues. Germline V CDR1 and CDR2: SGHNT, YYREEE (reference sequence). V lost 3 bases and J lost 4, with 10 bases in between. CDR3 in amino acids: CASSSVAPTGELFF. The CDR3 DNA sequence: TGTGCCAGCAGCTCAGTAGCGCCCACCGGGGAGCTGTTTTTT.

As for this clone: Other nucleotide sequences from this sample produce the same CDR3. The V call is TRBV18, the J call TRBJ2-5, with D tentatively TRBD2 (5 bases). CDR1 and CDR2 (germline): KGHSH, LQKENI. The V end was cut by 2 bases, the J end by 5 bases, with 9 bases between. The CDR3 has 13 residues. The CDR3 loop reads CASSPGSGETQYF. The CDR3 nucleotides read TGTGCCAGCTCACCAGGGAGCGGCGAGACCCAGTACTTC.

The sample holds a few counts of this clone. The chain links TRBV6-2 or TRBV6-3 to TRBJ1-5; perhaps TRBD1 as D (6 bases). Trimming cost V 6 bases and J 0 bases, with 12 bases left between them. The CDR3 runs 15 residues. In germline, CDR1 is MNHEY, CDR2 SVGEGT. The CDR3 here is CASRPLDSSNQPQHF. In DNA, the CDR3 is TGTGCCAGCAGACCTTTGGACAGTAGCAATCAGCCCCAGCATTTT.

The chain has TRBV3-1 (or the pseudogene TRBV3-2) and TRBJ1-3, with D perhaps matching TRBD1 (5 bases). Per the germline V gene, CDR1 is LGHDT and CDR2 is YNNKEL (reference sequence). The CDR3 consists of 14 residues. V was pared by 0 bases and J by 4 bases, with 7 bases between. CDR3: CASSQEGGGNTIYF. DNA of the CDR3: TGTGCCAGCAGCCAAGAGGGGGGGGGAAACACCATATATTTT.

This clone was observed a handful of times. The chain couples TRBV9 to TRBJ2-1; TRBD2 agrees at 8 bases. Germline CDR1 is SGDLS and CDR2 is YYNGEE. The junction had 7 bases not matched to a gene; V was cut back by 0 bases and J by 2 bases. This CDR3 comprises 17 residues. The CDR3 region is CASSVVGAGVAYNEQFF. The CDR3 DNA follows: TGTGCCAGCAGCGTAGTGGGAGCGGGAGTAGCCTACAATGAGCAGTTCTTC.

The chain combines TRBV29-1 with TRBJ2-7, with unresolved D. The V end was cut by 2 bases, the J end by 2 bases, with 16 bases between. Germline values: CDR1 SQVTM, CDR2 ANQGSEA. The CDR3 totals 15 residues. CDR3 nucleotides: TGCAGCGTTGAATTCTCTCCTAGGCGCCCCTACGAGCAGTACTTC. Encoded protein: CSVEFSPRRPYEQYF.

The chain links TRBV3-1 (or the pseudogene TRBV3-2) to TRBJ2-1, with a weak D call TRBD2 (6 bases). Trimming removed 0 bases at V and 6 bases at J, with 12 bases between. CDR1 and CDR2 (germline): LGHDT, YNNKEL (reference sequence). The CDR3 is made up of 15 amino acids. The CDR3 sequence: CASSQDRLAPNEQFF. CDR3 sequence (DNA): TGTGCCAGCAGCCAAGATCGGCTAGCGCCCAATGAGCAGTTCTTC.

The chain employs TRBV6-5 and TRBJ1-1, with 8 positions matching TRBD1. Germline values: CDR1 MNHEY, CDR2 SVGAGI. The junction had 4 bases not matched to a gene; V was cut back by 7 bases and J by 6 bases. The CDR3 consists of 12 residues. The CDR3 nucleotides read TGTGCCAGCACCGGACAGGGCGCTGAAGCTTTCTTT. Protein product: CASTGQGAEAFF.

The chain is built from TRBV5-5 and TRBJ2-1; D is perhaps TRBD2 (5 bases). Germline V gene lookup returns CDR1 SGHKS and CDR2 YYEKEE (reference sequence). The V end lost 6 bases, the J end lost 7 bases, and 20 bases lay between the germline ends. This CDR3 is 15 amino acids long. This chain's CDR3 is CASNQRTANPNEQFF. Here the CDR3 DNA reads TGTGCCAGCAACCAGCGGACGGCCAACCCTAATGAGCAGTTCTTC.

The count of this clone is one. The gene calls are TRBV6-4 and TRBJ2-1, with 12 nucleotides matching TRBD2. Trimming at V came to 6 bases and at J to 9 bases, leaving 9 bases not matched to a gene. The CDR3 sequence is 15 residues long. Germline CDR1 is MRHNA and CDR2 is SNTAGT. The CDR3 loop reads CASSPTSGRRPEQFF. The CDR3 coding sequence is TGTGCCAGCAGCCCAACTAGCGGGAGGCGGCCTGAGCAGTTCTTC.

The gene calls are TRBV30 and TRBJ1-6, with D perhaps matching TRBD1 (6 bases). The CDR3 sequence is 13 residues long. Germline CDR1 reads GTSNPN; CDR2 reads SVGIG (reference sequence). V was pared by 4 bases and J by 8 bases, with 12 bases between. The DNA for the CDR3 is TGTGCCTGGACTATACAGGGCTATTCACCCCTCCACTTT. This codes for CAWTIQGYSPLHF.

The V gene is TRBV5-1, the J gene TRBJ1-3, with D unclear. The CDR3 loop spans 15 amino acids. Trimming pared 4 bases from V and 0 bases from J, leaving 11 bases between. Per germline, CDR1 SGHRS and CDR2 YFSETQ. The CDR3: CASSRRESSGNTIYF. CDR3 DNA sequence: TGCGCCAGCAGCCGCCGGGAAAGCTCTGGAAACACCATATATTTT.

This sequence joins TRBV7-2 and TRBJ1-1; no definite D call. Trimming removed 3 bases at V and 10 bases at J, with 15 bases between. The CDR3 is 13 amino acids. CDR1 and CDR2 (germline): SGHTA, FQGNSA. CDR3 amino acids: CASSFRVQSVAFF. DNA of the CDR3: TGTGCCAGCAGCTTCCGGGTCCAGTCGGTAGCTTTCTTT.

This clone was seen more than once but under ten times. Other DNA sequences in this specimen translate into the identical CDR3. The chain joins TRBV15 to TRBJ1-3; D unclear. Per germline, CDR1 LNHNV and CDR2 YYDKDF (reference sequence). Trimming removed 0 bases at V and 1 base at J, with 7 bases between. The CDR3 loop spans 15 amino acids. The CDR3 coding sequence is TGTGCCACCAGCAGAGATCGGGGTTCTGGAAACACCATATATTTT. It yields the protein CATSRDRGSGNTIYF.

The chain recombines TRBV30 with TRBJ1-2; 7 nucleotides match TRBD1. From germline, CDR1 is GTSNPN and CDR2 SVGIG (reference sequence). There are 12 residues in the CDR3. V dropped 3 bases and J dropped 4; count of bases not matched to a gene: 2. CDR3 sequence: CAWSRQGYGYTF. CDR3 DNA sequence: TGTGCCTGGAGCCGACAGGGCTATGGCTACACCTTC.

The chain combines TRBV19 with TRBJ2-2, with 7 bases matching TRBD1. V shed 1 base and J 5 bases; nucleotides not matched to a gene: 7. This CDR3 contains 16 residues. CDR1 is LNHDA and CDR2 is SQIVND in the germline V gene (reference sequence). CDR3 nucleotide sequence: TGTGCCAGTAGTATAGTAGGGGGCGCGTTGACCGGGGAGCTGTTTTTT. Protein sequence: CASSIVGGALTGELFF.

The J gene is TRBJ2-3, the V gene TRBV7-2; weak D call: TRBD2 (6 bases). CDR1 is SGHTA, CDR2 FQGNSA, per germline. This CDR3 spans 15 amino acids. V lost 8 bases, J lost 2 bases, and 17 bases lay in between. CDR3 sequence reads: CASCTAGQITDTQYF. The CDR3 DNA reads as TGTGCCAGCTGTACAGCGGGCCAAATCACAGATACGCAGTATTTT.

The table lists this clone with a count of one. This sequence joins TRBV28 and TRBJ1-6; D gene ambiguous. Trimming took off 8 bases at V and 14 bases at J, with 22 bases between the two ends. This CDR3 has 14 amino acids. The germline gives CDR1 MDHEN, CDR2 SYDVKM. The CDR3 spells CASGWAGGSRALHF. In DNA, the CDR3 is TGTGCCAGCGGTTGGGCAGGAGGGTCCCGAGCCCTCCACTTT. The full variable domain, completed using reference TRBV28 and TRBJ1-6, is DVKVTQSSRYLVKRTGEKVFLECVQDMDHENMFWYRQDPGLGLRLIYFSYDVKMKEKGDIPEGYSVSREKKERFSLILESASTNQTSMYLCASGWAGGSRALHFGNGTRLTVT.

This clone was observed once. V is TRBV11-2 and J is TRBJ1-1; 7 bases are a match to TRBD1. Germline lookup yields CDR1 SGHAT and CDR2 FQNNGV. CDR3 length equals 16 residues. V lost 2 bases and J lost 1; bases outside the gene matches: 7. CDR3 sequence reads: CASSLFAGQANTEAFF. In DNA form, the CDR3 reads TGTGCCAGCAGCTTATTCGCCGGACAGGCGAACACTGAAGCTTTCTTT. The complete variable domain, with remaining parts taken from reference TRBV11-2 and TRBJ1-1, reads EAGVAQSPRYKIIEKRQSVAFWCNPISGHATLYWYQQILGQGPKLLIQFQNNGVVDDSQLPKDRFSAERLKGVDSTLKIQPAKLEDSAVYLCASSLFAGQANTEAFFGQGTRLTVV.

The chain employs TRBV5-1 and TRBJ1-1; D is undetermined. V was clipped by 5 bases and J by 2 bases, with 4 bases between them. The CDR3 has 11 residues. The germline CDR1 and CDR2 sequences are SGHRS and YFSETQ. The CDR3 DNA reads TGCGCCAGCAGACTAAACACTGAAGCTTTCTTT. It yields the protein CASRLNTEAFF.

The CDR3 spells CASSQSGQGAKYGYTF. As DNA, the CDR3 is TGCGCCAGCAGTCAATCGGGACAGGGGGCGAAGTACGGCTACACCTTC. V and J are TRBV23-1 and TRBJ1-2; 12 nucleotides line up with TRBD1. TRBV23-1 is an ORF; its function is uncertain. The V and J ends lost 0 bases and 8 bases, in that order; junction bases with no gene match: 7. The CDR3 has 16 amino acids.

The chain uses TRBV23-1 and TRBJ1-4, with 10 positions matching TRBD1. TRBV23-1 is identified as an open reading frame with a role that is uncertain. The CDR3 is 18 amino acids. After removal of 4 bases from V and 3 bases from J, the junction contained 11 bases not matched to a gene. The CDR3 region has the DNA TGCGCCAGCAGTCCCGGGACAGGGGTTTACTTGTCTAATGAAAAACTGTTTTTT. As protein: CASSPGTGVYLSNEKLFF.

J is TRBJ2-7 and V is TRBV2; TRBD1 matches at 8 bases. The length of the CDR3 is 14 residues. The V and J ends lost 7 bases and 4 bases, in that order; junction bases with no gene match: 9. Germline-derived CDR1 and CDR2 are SNHLY and FYNNEI. CDR3 amino acids: CASKMDRASYEQYF. CDR3 sequence (DNA): TGTGCCAGCAAGATGGACAGGGCATCATACGAGCAGTACTTC.

CDR3 sequence reads: CASSPRPSGRAYEQYF. The CDR3 DNA reads TGTGCCAGCAGTCCGCGTCCGAGCGGGAGGGCCTACGAGCAGTACTTC. The chain uses TRBV28 and TRBJ2-7; 10 positions match TRBD2. Germline-derived CDR1 and CDR2 are MDHEN and SYDVKM. V trimming: 5 bases; J trimming: 2 bases; junction bases outside the gene matches: 9. The CDR3 has 16 residues.

V usage is TRBV3-1 (or the pseudogene TRBV3-2) and J usage is TRBJ2-7; 9 nucleotides agree with TRBD2. The germline V gene has CDR1 LGHDT and CDR2 YNNKEL (reference sequence). This CDR3 has 18 amino acids. The V segment lost 4 bases and the J segment 0 bases; nucleotides outside the gene matches: 13. The CDR3 DNA is TGTGCCAGCAGCCCCCCTGAAGTAGCGGGAGCATACTCCTACGAGCAGTACTTC. It encodes CASSPPEVAGAYSYEQYF.

The chain links TRBV5-4 to TRBJ2-5; a weak D match, TRBD1 (6 bases). The germline V gene has CDR1 SGHNT and CDR2 YYREEE (reference sequence). With 0 bases removed from V and 2 bases from J, the gap between germline ends came to 11 bases. The CDR3 has 15 residues. The CDR3 is CASSLATGTQETQYF. The CDR3 DNA reads as TGTGCCAGCAGCTTGGCGACAGGAACTCAAGAGACCCAGTACTTC.